Shown below are 29 T cell receptor beta chains from a single sample sequenced in a study of T cell changes during pregnancy in multiple sclerosis. Profiling relied on immunoSEQ multiplex PCR, and the TCRdb table lists in-frame clones only, not all of them. This sample has roughly 40,000 clones, with about 92% found just once. The sequencing used peripheral blood, collected before pregnancy. These receptors originate from a female donor with multiple sclerosis, enrolled in a pregnancy study.

The J gene is TRBJ2-5, the V gene TRBV5-1, with a weak D call TRBD2 (5 bases). V was pared by 3 bases and J by 0 bases, with 15 bases between. The CDR3 spans 16 residues. Germline assignment: CDR1 SGHRS and CDR2 YFSETQ. This CDR3 is CASSSMTKAYQETQYF. Written as DNA, the CDR3 is TGCGCCAGCAGCTCGATGACTAAAGCGTACCAAGAGACCCAGTACTTC. Filled out from reference TRBV5-1 and TRBJ2-5, the complete variable domain reads KAGVTQTPRYLIKTRGQQVTLSCSPISGHRSVSWYQQTPGQGLQFLFEYFSETQRNKGNFPGRFSGRQFSNSRSEMNVSTLELGDSALYLCASSSMTKAYQETQYFGPGTRLLVL.

V gene TRBV5-6 combines with J gene TRBJ1-3; D may be TRBD1 (6 bases). Trimming shortened V by 0 bases and J by 2 bases, and 6 bases separated the two germline ends. Germline CDR1 and CDR2: SGHDT and YYEEEE. This CDR3 has 14 amino acids. The DNA for the CDR3 is TGTGCCAGCAGCTTGGGGACAGCTGGAAACACCATATATTTT. Translating gives CASSLGTAGNTIYF.

The rearrangement links TRBV5-6 to TRBJ2-7; 11 nucleotides match TRBD2. J was trimmed by 3 bases and V by 1 base; bases with no gene match: 9. Germline V gene data show CDR1 as SGHDT and CDR2 as YYEEEE. This CDR3 is 17 amino acids long. The CDR3 DNA follows: TGTGCCAGCAGCTTGTTTGGGGCGACTAGCGGGATCTACGAGCAGTACTTC. Protein sequence: CASSLFGATSGIYEQYF.

The chain couples TRBV5-1 to TRBJ1-5; TRBD1 is a possible D gene (6 bases). V was pared by 5 bases and J by 6 bases, with 15 bases between. This CDR3 region has 14 residues. CDR1 SGHRS and CDR2 YFSETQ come from the germline V gene. The CDR3 reads CASSPDSWGQPQHF. The CDR3 DNA reads TGCGCCAGCAGTCCGGACAGCTGGGGTCAGCCCCAGCATTTT.

The chain joins TRBV7-9 to TRBJ1-2; 10 bases line up with TRBD1. In germline, CDR1 is SEHNR, CDR2 FQNEAQ (reference sequence). V shed 5 bases, J shed 1 base, and the junction held 7 bases outside the gene matches. The CDR3 has 16 amino acids. Here the CDR3 DNA reads TGTGCCAGCAGCCAGGGACAGGGGACCGATAACTATGGCTACACCTTC. Protein product: CASSQGQGTDNYGYTF.

V gene TRBV7-3 combines with J gene TRBJ2-1; 11 nucleotides agree with TRBD2. The CDR3 is 17 residues long. Per germline, CDR1 SGHTA and CDR2 FQGTGA. Trimming cost V 5 bases and J 4 bases; bases outside gene matches: 10. The CDR3 here is CASSPGRLAGLYNEQFF. CDR3 in DNA: TGTGCCAGCAGCCCAGGGCGACTAGCGGGGCTATACAATGAGCAGTTCTTC.

V gene TRBV19 combines with J gene TRBJ1-1; TRBD1 might be the D (5 bases). The germline V and J ends were trimmed by 10 bases and 4 bases, with 13 bases remaining between them. This CDR3 region has 12 residues. Looked up from germline, CDR1 is LNHDA and CDR2 is SQIVND (reference sequence). CDR3 coding DNA: TGTGCCACCGGGCAGGGAAGCACTGAAGCTTTCTTT. It translates to CATGQGSTEAFF.

The J gene is TRBJ2-2, the V gene TRBV7-9; D is uncertain. With 5 bases removed from V and 3 bases from J, the gap between germline ends came to 16 bases. CDR1 and CDR2 from the germline V gene are SEHNR and FQNEAQ (reference sequence). CDR3 length: 16 amino acids. CDR3 nucleotide sequence: TGTGCCAGCAGCATGAGCAGGCTCTCCGACACCGGGGAGCTGTTTTTT. Amino acids: CASSMSRLSDTGELFF. Looking up the rest from reference TRBV7-9 and TRBJ2-2 gives the full variable domain: DTGVSQNPRHKITKRGQNVTFRCDPISEHNRLYWYRQTLGQGPEFLTYFQNEAQLEKSRLLSDRFSAERPKGSFSTLEIQRTEQGDSAMYLCASSMSRLSDTGELFFGEGSRLTVL.

V is TRBV6-5 and J is TRBJ2-1, with TRBD1 identical over 10 bases. Germline V gene data show CDR1 as MNHEY and CDR2 as SVGAGI. The V gene end was trimmed by 5 bases and the J gene end by 6 bases; junction bases not matched to a gene: 7. The CDR3 contains 15 residues. DNA for the CDR3: TGTGCCAGCAGTGCCGGGACAGGGGACTCCAATGAGCAGTTCTTC. It is translated as CASSAGTGDSNEQFF.

CDR3 DNA: TGTGCCTGGAGTGTACCGGGGTTCAGCACAGATACGCAGTATTTT. Its protein is CAWSVPGFSTDTQYF. The genes are TRBV30 and TRBJ2-3; tentative D call: TRBD2 (5 bases). The CDR3 contains 15 residues. Germline V gene lookup returns CDR1 GTSNPN and CDR2 SVGIG (reference sequence). Between the trimmed V and J ends, which lost 0 bases and 0 bases, there was a span of 10 bases.

The chain carries TRBV7-6 and TRBJ2-5, with TRBD1 as a possible D gene (5 bases). Germline assignment: CDR1 SGHVS and CDR2 FNYEAQ. The germline V and J ends were trimmed by 1 base and 5 bases, with 14 bases remaining between them. The CDR3 sequence is 15 residues long. The CDR3 sequence: CASSLEWGFGETQYF. The CDR3 DNA sequence: TGTGCCAGCAGCTTAGAATGGGGCTTCGGGGAGACCCAGTACTTC.

CDR3 sequence: CASSSRINYGYTF. In DNA, the CDR3 is TGCGCCAGCAGCTCGCGAATTAACTATGGCTACACCTTC. The chain links TRBV5-1 to TRBJ1-2; D is uncertain. This CDR3 spans 13 amino acids. The germline CDR1 and CDR2 sequences are SGHRS and YFSETQ. The V end lost 3 bases, the J end lost 1 base, and 7 bases lay between the germline ends.

V and J are TRBV5-4 and TRBJ2-1, with a tentative D call TRBD2 (6 bases). Germline assignment: CDR1 SGHNT and CDR2 YYREEE (reference sequence). This CDR3 is built from 14 residues. V lost 4 bases to trimming and J lost 6 bases, with 14 bases between them. Here the CDR3 reads CASSARREPNEQFF. CDR3 nucleotides: TGTGCCAGCAGCGCTCGGCGGGAACCCAATGAGCAGTTCTTC.

The V and J genes are TRBV23-1 and TRBJ2-1, with 7 bases aligning to TRBD1. TRBV23-1 is annotated as an ORF whose role is uncertain. The CDR3 is 15 amino acids. J was trimmed by 7 bases and V by 7 bases; bases with no gene match: 13. The CDR3 DNA reads as TGCGCCAGCACCTTACCCCGGACAGGTGATAATGAGCAGTTCTTC. Its translation: CASTLPRTGDNEQFF.

V is TRBV28 and J is TRBJ1-1; D is unresolved. The germline V and J ends were trimmed by 3 bases and 4 bases, with 21 bases remaining between them. The CDR3 totals 17 residues. CDR1 and CDR2 from the germline V gene are MDHEN and SYDVKM. This CDR3 reads CASSFRPGASEGTEAFF. As DNA, the CDR3 is TGTGCCAGCAGTTTTCGACCCGGAGCGAGTGAAGGCACTGAAGCTTTCTTT. Supplemented by reference TRBV28 and TRBJ1-1, the full variable domain reads DVKVTQSSRYLVKRTGEKVFLECVQDMDHENMFWYRQDPGLGLRLIYFSYDVKMKEKGDIPEGYSVSREKKERFSLILESASTNQTSMYLCASSFRPGASEGTEAFFGQGTRLTVV.

As regards this clone: Germline and junction disagree at one end, which may indicate a read error. This same CDR3 is encoded by further DNA sequences in the sample. DNA for the CDR3: TGCGCCAGCAGTTACTCATCAGGGGCCGGAAACACCATATATTTT. It codes for CASSYSSGAGNTIYF. This chain connects TRBV6-5 to TRBJ1-3; TRBD1 is a possible D gene (6 bases). Germline values: CDR1 MNHEY, CDR2 SVGAGI. The CDR3 extends over 15 amino acids.

This chain joins TRBV7-2 and TRBJ2-3, with 9 bases identical to TRBD2. Germline V lookup: CDR1 SGHTA, CDR2 FQGNSA. This CDR3 is 15 amino acids long. V gave up 2 bases and J gave up 2 bases; unmatched junction bases: 2. This CDR3 is CASSLRGRATDTQYF. DNA for the CDR3: TGTGCCAGCAGCTTACGCGGGAGGGCCACAGATACGCAGTATTTT.

The chain employs TRBV5-1 and TRBJ2-7; D not resolved. The CDR3 runs 12 residues. Germline V gene lookup returns CDR1 SGHRS and CDR2 YFSETQ. V lost 0 bases to trimming and J lost 4 bases, with 5 bases between them. CDR3 sequence (DNA): TGCGCCAGCAGCTTGGGGGCTTACGAGCAGTACTTC. Its translation is CASSLGAYEQYF. Full variable domain (missing parts from reference TRBV5-1 and TRBJ2-7): KAGVTQTPRYLIKTRGQQVTLSCSPISGHRSVSWYQQTPGQGLQFLFEYFSETQRNKGNFPGRFSGRQFSNSRSEMNVSTLELGDSALYLCASSLGAYEQYFGPGTRLTVT.

This rearrangement joins TRBV18 to TRBJ2-7, with D unclear. CDR3 length equals 14 residues. Trimming left V 1 base short and J 6 bases short, with 13 bases between. Germline V gene data show CDR1 as KGHSH and CDR2 as LQKENI. CDR3 DNA: TGTGCCAGCTCACCACGCAGTGATCATGCCGAGCAGTACTTC. Amino acids: CASSPRSDHAEQYF.

This clone appeared once. The chain combines TRBV10-3 with TRBJ1-2, with 7 bases that match TRBD1. J gave up 4 bases and V 4 bases, and 6 bases lay outside the gene matches. Germline CDR1 reads ENHRY; CDR2 reads SYGVKD. The CDR3 contains 14 residues. This chain's CDR3 is CAISGGQALYGYTF. The CDR3 nucleotides are TGTGCCATCAGTGGCGGACAGGCCCTCTATGGCTACACCTTC.

The chain combines TRBV6-5 with TRBJ2-1; 9 bases agree with TRBD2. The germline gives CDR1 MNHEY, CDR2 SVGAGI. The CDR3 consists of 15 residues. The V and J ends lost 0 bases and 9 bases, in that order; junction bases with no gene match: 6. DNA of the CDR3: TGTGCCAGCAGTTACTCTGGCGGGAGGGCCGGTGAGCAGTTCTTC. Translating gives CASSYSGGRAGEQFF.

The genes are TRBV19 and TRBJ2-7; tentative D call: TRBD2 (6 bases). V was cut by 3 bases and J by 0 bases, with 6 bases left in between. This CDR3 has 13 residues. Germline loops: CDR1 LNHDA, CDR2 SQIVND (reference sequence). CDR3 sequence reads: CASSMDYSYEQYF. CDR3 coding DNA: TGTGCCAGTAGTATGGACTACTCCTACGAGCAGTACTTC.

The chain uses TRBV27 and TRBJ2-3; a possible D gene is TRBD1 (6 bases). The ends were cut back, 5 bases at V and 4 bases at J, with 25 bases in the middle. The CDR3 has 18 residues. Germline V gene lookup returns CDR1 MNHEY and CDR2 SMNVEV (reference sequence). The CDR3 bases are TGTGCCAGCAGTAGATTTTTTGGGACACTGCCTACGGCAGATACGCAGTATTTT. This codes for CASSRFFGTLPTADTQYF.

The chain links TRBV5-4 to TRBJ2-2, with 9 bases fitting TRBD1. The CDR3 length is 15 residues. The V gene end was trimmed by 4 bases and the J gene end by 4 bases; junction bases not matched to a gene: 5. The germline V gene encodes CDR1 SGHNT and CDR2 YYREEE (reference sequence). The chain's CDR3 is CASSPQGQGTGELFF. The CDR3, as DNA: TGTGCCAGCAGCCCGCAGGGACAGGGCACCGGGGAGCTGTTTTTT.

J is TRBJ1-3 and V is TRBV11-2; 7 bases are shared with TRBD1. Germline lookup yields CDR1 SGHAT and CDR2 FQNNGV. CDR3 length: 14 amino acids. J was trimmed by 7 bases and V by 3 bases; bases with no gene match: 6. CDR3: CASSFRQGLNTIYF. CDR3 sequence (DNA): TGTGCCAGCAGCTTCCGACAGGGTTTGAACACCATATATTTT.

V gene TRBV2 combines with J gene TRBJ1-5; D remains ambiguous. V dropped 0 bases and J dropped 7 bases, with 13 bases sitting between them. Germline V gene lookup returns CDR1 SNHLY and CDR2 FYNNEI. CDR3 length: 15 residues. The CDR3 loop is CASSEARSMGQPQHF. CDR3 sequence (DNA): TGTGCCAGCAGTGAAGCAAGGTCGATGGGCCAGCCCCAGCATTTT.

The chain couples TRBV7-6 to TRBJ2-1; D is perhaps TRBD1 (5 bases). Germline V gene sequence: CDR1 SGHVS, CDR2 FNYEAQ. The CDR3 consists of 15 residues. Trimming shortened V by 1 base and J by 4 bases, and 11 bases separated the two germline ends. The CDR3: CASSLVRGPYNEQFF. The CDR3 nucleotides read TGTGCCAGCAGCTTAGTTAGGGGCCCGTACAATGAGCAGTTCTTC.

The V call is TRBV7-6, the J call TRBJ2-7; perhaps TRBD2 as D (5 bases). Germline V gene sequence: CDR1 SGHVS, CDR2 FNYEAQ. The CDR3 runs to 13 residues. V lost 3 bases and J 7 bases, leaving 13 bases between the germline ends. This CDR3 is CASSLGSGWEQYF. In DNA, the CDR3 is TGTGCCAGCAGCTTGGGGTCGGGATGGGAGCAGTACTTC.

V gene TRBV7-2 combines with J gene TRBJ2-1; D is unclear. Germline V gene data show CDR1 as SGHTA and CDR2 as FQGNSA. The length of the CDR3 is 13 residues. The V and J ends lost 6 bases and 10 bases respectively, with 16 bases between them. CDR3 residues: CASSFTRLNEQFF. The CDR3 region has the DNA TGTGCCAGCAGTTTTACTCGACTGAACGAGCAGTTCTTC.